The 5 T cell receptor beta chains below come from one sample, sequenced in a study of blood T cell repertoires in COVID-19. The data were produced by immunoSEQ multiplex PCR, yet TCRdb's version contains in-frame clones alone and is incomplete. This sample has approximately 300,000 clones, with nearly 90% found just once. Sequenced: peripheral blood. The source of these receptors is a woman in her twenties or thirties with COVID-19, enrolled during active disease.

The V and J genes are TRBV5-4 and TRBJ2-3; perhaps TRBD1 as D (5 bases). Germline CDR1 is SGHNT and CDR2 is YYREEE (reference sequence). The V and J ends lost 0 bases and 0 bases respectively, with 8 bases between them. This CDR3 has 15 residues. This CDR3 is CASSLGRGSTDTQYF. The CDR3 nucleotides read TGTGCCAGCAGCTTGGGTAGGGGAAGCACAGATACGCAGTATTTT. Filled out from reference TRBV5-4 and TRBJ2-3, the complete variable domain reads ETGVTQSPTHLIKTRGQQVTLRCSSQSGHNTVSWYQQALGQGPQFIFQYYREEENGRGNFPPRFSGLQFPNYSSELNVNALELDDSALYLCASSLGRGSTDTQYFGPGTRLTVL.

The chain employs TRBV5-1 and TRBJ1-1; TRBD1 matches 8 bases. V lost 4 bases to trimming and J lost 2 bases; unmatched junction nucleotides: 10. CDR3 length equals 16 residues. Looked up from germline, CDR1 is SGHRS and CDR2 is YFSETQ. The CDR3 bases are TGCGCCAGCAGCACCACCGTCAGGGGGCGTAACACTGAAGCTTTCTTT. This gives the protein CASSTTVRGRNTEAFF. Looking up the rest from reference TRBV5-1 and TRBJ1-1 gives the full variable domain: KAGVTQTPRYLIKTRGQQVTLSCSPISGHRSVSWYQQTPGQGLQFLFEYFSETQRNKGNFPGRFSGRQFSNSRSEMNVSTLELGDSALYLCASSTTVRGRNTEAFFGQGTRLTVV.

In DNA, the CDR3 is TGTGCCAGCGGGGCACCAAGCACAGATACGCAGTATTTT. Amino acid sequence: CASGAPSTDTQYF. The J gene is TRBJ2-3, the V gene TRBV6-5, with a weak D call TRBD1 (5 bases). The length of the CDR3 is 13 residues. CDR1 is MNHEY, CDR2 SVGAGI, per germline. V lost 8 bases and J lost 0, with 9 bases in between.

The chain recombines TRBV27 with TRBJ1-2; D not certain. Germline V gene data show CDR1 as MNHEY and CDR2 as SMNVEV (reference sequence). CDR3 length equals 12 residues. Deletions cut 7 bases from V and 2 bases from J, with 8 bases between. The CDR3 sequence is CASKSGNYGYTF. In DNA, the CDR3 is TGTGCCAGCAAATCGGGGAACTATGGCTACACCTTC.

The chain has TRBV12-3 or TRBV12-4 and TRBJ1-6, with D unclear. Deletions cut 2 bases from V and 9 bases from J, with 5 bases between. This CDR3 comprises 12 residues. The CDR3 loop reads CASSLWPSPLHF. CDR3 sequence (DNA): TGTGCCAGCAGTTTATGGCCTTCACCCCTCCACTTT.